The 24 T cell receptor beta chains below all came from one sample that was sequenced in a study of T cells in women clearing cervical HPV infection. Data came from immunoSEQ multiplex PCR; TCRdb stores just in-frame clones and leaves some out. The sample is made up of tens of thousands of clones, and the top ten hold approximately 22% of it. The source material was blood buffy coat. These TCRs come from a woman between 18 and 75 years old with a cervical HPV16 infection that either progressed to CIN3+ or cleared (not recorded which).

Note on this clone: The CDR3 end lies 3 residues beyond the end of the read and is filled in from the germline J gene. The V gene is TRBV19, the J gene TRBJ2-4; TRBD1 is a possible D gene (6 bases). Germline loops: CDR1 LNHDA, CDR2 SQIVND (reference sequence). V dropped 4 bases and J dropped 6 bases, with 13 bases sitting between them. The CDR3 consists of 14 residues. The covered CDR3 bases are TGTGCCAGTAGTAGGAACAGGGCGGGAAACATT. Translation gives CASSRNRAGNI. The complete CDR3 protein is CASSRNRAGNIQYF.

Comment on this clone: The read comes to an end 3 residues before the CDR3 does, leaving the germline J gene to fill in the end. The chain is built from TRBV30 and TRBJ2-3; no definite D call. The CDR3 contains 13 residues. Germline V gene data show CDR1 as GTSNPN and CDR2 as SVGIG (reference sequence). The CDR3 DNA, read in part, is TGTGCCTGGAGTGTACATTTCCAAGAGACG. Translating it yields CAWSVHFQET. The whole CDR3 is CAWSVHFQETQYF. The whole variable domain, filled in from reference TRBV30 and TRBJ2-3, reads SQTIHQWPATLVQPVGSPLSLECTVEGTSNPNLYWYRQAAGRGLQLLFYSVGIGQISSEVPQNLSASRPQDRQFILSSKKLLLSDSGFYLCAWSVHFQETQYFGPGTRLTVL.

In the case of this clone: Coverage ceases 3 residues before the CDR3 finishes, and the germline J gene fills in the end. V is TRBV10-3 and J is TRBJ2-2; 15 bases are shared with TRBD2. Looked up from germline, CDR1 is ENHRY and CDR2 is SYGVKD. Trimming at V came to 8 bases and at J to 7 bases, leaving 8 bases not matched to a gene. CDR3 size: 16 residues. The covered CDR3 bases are TGTGCCATCCCCGGGACTAGCGGGAGGCTGGACGGGGAG. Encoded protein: CAIPGTSGRLDGE. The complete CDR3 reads CAIPGTSGRLDGELFF.

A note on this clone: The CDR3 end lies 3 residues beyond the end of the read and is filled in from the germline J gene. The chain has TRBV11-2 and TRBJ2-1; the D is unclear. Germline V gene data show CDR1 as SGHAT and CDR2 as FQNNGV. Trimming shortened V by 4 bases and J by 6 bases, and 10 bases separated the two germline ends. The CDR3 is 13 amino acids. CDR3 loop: CASSSLTLNEQFF. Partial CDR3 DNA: TGTGCCAGCAGCTCACTGACTCTCAATGAG.

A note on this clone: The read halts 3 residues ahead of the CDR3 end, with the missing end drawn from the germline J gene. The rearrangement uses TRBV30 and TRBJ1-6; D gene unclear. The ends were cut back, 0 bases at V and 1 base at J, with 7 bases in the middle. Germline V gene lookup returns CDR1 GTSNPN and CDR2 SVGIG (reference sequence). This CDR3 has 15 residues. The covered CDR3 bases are TGTGCCTGGAGTGTACGGGTGTCCTATAATTCACCC. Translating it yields CAWSVRVSYNSP. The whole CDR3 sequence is CAWSVRVSYNSPLHF. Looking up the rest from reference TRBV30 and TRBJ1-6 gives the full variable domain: SQTIHQWPATLVQPVGSPLSLECTVEGTSNPNLYWYRQAAGRGLQLLFYSVGIGQISSEVPQNLSASRPQDRQFILSSKKLLLSDSGFYLCAWSVRVSYNSPLHFGNGTRLTVT.

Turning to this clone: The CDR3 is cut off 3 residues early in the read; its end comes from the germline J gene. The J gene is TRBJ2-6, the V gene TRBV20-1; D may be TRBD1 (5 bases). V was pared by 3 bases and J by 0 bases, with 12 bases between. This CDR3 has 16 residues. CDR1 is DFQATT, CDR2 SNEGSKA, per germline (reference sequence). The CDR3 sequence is CSASFAGYSGANVLTF. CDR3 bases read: TGCAGTGCTAGTTTCGCAGGGTACTCTGGGGCCAACGTC.

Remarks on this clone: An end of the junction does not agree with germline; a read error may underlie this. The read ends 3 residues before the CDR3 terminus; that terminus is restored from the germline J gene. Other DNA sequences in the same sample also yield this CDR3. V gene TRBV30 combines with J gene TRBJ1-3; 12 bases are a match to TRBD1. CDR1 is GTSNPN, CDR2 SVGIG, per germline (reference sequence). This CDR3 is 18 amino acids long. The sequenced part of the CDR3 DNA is TGTGCCTGGAGTCCCCCGGGACAGGGGGCAAGACCTGGAAACACG. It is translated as CAWSPPGQGARPGNT. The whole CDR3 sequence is CAWSPPGQGARPGNTIYF.

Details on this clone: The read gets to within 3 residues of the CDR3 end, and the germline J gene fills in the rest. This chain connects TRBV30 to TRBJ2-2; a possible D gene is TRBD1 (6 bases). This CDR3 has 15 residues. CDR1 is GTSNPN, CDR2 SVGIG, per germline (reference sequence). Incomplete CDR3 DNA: TGTGCCTTGGAGGAGCCCGCAGGGGACGATTCACCG. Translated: CALEEPAGDDSP. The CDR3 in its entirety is CALEEPAGDDSPLFF.

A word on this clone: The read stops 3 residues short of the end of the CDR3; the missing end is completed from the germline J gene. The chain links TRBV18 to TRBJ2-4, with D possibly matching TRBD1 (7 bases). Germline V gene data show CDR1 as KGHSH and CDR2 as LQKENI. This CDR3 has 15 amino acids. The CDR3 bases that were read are TGTGCCAGCTCACCCGACAGGGCTCTGGACTATGGT. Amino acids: CASSPDRALDYG. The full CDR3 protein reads CASSPDRALDYGQYF.

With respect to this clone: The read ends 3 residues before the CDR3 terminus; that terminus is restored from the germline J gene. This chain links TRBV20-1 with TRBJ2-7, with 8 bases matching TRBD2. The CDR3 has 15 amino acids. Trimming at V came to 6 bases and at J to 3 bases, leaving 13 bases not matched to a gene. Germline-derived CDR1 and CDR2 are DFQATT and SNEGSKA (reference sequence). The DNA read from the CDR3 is TGCAGTGCCCTCCCGGGGGGGACCAGGAACTACGAG. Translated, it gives CSALPGGTRNYE. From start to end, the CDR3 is CSALPGGTRNYEQYF.

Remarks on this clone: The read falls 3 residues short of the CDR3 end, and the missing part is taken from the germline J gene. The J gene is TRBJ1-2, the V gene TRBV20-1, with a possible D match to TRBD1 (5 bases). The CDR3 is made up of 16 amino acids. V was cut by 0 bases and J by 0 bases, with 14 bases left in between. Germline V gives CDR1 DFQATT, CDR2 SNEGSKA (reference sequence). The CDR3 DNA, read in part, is TGCAGTGCTAGAGACAGGGCCGTCATAGCTAACTATGGC. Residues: CSARDRAVIANYG. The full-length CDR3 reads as CSARDRAVIANYGYTF.

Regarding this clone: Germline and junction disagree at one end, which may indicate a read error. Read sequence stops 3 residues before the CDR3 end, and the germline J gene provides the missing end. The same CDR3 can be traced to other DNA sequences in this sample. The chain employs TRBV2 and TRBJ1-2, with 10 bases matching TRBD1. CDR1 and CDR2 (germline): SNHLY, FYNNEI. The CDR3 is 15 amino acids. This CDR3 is CASSEGTGEFYGYTF. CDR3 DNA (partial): TGTGCCAGCAGCGAAGGGACAGGGGAATTCTATGGA.

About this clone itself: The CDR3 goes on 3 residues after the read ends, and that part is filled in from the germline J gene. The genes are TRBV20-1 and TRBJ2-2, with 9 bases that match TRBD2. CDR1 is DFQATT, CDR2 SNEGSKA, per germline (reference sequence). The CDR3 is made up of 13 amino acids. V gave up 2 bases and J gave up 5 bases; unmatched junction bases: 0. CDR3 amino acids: CSARLAGTGELFF. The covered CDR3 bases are TGCAGTGCTAGACTAGCGGGGACCGGGGAG.

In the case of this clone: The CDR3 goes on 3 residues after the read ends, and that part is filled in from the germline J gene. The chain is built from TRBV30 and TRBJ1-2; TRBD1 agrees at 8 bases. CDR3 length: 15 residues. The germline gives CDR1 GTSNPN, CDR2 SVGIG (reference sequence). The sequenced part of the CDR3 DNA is TGTGCCTGGAGCAGGGGGCGACTAGCCAAAAACATC. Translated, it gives CAWSRGRLAKNI. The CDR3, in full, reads CAWSRGRLAKNIYTF.

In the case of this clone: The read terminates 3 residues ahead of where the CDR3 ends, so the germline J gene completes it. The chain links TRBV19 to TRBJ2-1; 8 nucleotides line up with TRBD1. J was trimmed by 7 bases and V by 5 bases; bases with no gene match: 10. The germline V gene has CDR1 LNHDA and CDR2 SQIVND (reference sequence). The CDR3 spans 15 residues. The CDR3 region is CASSSARTGGNEQFF. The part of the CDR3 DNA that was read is TGTGCCAGTAGTTCGGCCCGCACAGGGGGGAATGAG.

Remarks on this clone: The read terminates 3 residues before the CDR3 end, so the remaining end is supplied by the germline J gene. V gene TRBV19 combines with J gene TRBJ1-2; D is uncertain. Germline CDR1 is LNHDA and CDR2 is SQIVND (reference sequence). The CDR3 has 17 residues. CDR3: CASSIDTAGWAGNIYTF. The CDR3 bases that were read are TGTGCCAGTAGTATAGATACCGCAGGATGGGCTGGAAACATC. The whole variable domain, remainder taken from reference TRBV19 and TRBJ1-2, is DGGITQSPKYLFRKEGQNVTLSCEQNLNHDAMYWYRQDPGQGLRLIYYSQIVNDFQKGDIAEGYSVSREKKESFPLTVTSAQKNPTAFYLCASSIDTAGWAGNIYTFGSGTRLTVV.

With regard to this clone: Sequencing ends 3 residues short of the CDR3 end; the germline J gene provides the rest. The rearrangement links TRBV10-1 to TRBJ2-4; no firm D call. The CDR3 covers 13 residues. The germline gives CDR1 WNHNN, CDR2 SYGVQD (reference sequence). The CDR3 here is CASSSPGQETQYF. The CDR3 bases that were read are TGCGCCAGCAGTTCCCCAGGCCAAGAGACT.

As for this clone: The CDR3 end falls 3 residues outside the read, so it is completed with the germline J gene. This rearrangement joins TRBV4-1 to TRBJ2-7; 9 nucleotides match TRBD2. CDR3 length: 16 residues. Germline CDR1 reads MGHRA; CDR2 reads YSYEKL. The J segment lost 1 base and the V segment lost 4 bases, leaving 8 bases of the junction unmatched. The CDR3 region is CASSPGGRGISYEQYF. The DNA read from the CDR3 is TGCGCCAGCAGCCCCGGCGGGAGGGGGATTTCCTACGAG.

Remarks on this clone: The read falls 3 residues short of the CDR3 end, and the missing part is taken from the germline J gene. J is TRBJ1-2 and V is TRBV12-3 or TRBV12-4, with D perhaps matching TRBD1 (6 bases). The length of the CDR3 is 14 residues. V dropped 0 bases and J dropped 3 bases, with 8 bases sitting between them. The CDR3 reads CASSLAWTDYGYTF. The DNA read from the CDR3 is TGTGCCAGCAGTTTAGCGTGGACAGACTATGGC.

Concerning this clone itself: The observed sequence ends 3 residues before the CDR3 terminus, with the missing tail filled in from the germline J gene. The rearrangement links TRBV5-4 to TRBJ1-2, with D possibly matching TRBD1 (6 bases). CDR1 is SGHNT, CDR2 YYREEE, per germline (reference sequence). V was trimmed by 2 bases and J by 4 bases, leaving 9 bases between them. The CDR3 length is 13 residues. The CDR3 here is CASSLQGVYGYTF. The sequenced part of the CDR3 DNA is TGTGCCAGCAGCTTACAGGGAGTCTATGGC.

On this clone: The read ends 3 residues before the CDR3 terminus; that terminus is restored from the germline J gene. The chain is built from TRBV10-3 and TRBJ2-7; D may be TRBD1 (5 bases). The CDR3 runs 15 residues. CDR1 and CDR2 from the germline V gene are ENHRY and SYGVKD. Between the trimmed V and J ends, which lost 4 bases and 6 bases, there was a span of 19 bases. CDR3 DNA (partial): TGTGCCATCAGTGGGAGTACGGACATGGGCGCCGAG. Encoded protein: CAISGSTDMGAE. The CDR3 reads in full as CAISGSTDMGAEQYF.

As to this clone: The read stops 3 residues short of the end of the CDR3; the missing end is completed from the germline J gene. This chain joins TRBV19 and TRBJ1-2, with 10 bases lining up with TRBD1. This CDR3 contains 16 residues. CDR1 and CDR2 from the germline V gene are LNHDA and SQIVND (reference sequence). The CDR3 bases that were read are TGTGCCAGTAGTCAACTCCGGGACAGGGGATACAATGAC. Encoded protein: CASSQLRDRGYND. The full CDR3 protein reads CASSQLRDRGYNDYTF.

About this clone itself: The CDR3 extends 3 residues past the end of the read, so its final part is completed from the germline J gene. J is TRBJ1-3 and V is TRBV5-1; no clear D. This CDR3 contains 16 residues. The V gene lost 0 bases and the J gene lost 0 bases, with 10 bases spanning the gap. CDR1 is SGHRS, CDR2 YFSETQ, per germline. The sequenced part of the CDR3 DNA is TGCGCCAGCAGCTTGGAGGGCAGCTTCTCTGGAAACACC. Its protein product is CASSLEGSFSGNT. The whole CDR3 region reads CASSLEGSFSGNTIYF.

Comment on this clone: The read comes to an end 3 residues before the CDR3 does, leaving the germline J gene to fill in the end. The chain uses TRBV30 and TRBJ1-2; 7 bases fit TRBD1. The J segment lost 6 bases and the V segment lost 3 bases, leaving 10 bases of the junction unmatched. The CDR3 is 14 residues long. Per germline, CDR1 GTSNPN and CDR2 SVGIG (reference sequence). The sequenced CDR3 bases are TGTGCCTGGAGGGGTTCGGGCAGGGGGAATGGC. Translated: CAWRGSGRGNG. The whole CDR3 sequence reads CAWRGSGRGNGYTF.